The next 21 T cell receptor beta chains were all read from a single sample in a study of cytomegalovirus exposure and HLA in healthy donors. PCR amplification relied on 60 Vbeta primers (plus 13 Jbeta primers). Measured with immunoSEQ multiplex PCR; TCRdb has only the in-frame clones, and not every one. The sample table sets out around 100,000 clones. The sequenced sample was PBMCs. The receptors here all came from a man aged 35 to 55 in good health and CMV-seropositive.

V and J are TRBV7-6 and TRBJ2-3; the D gene is possibly TRBD2 (5 bases). Trimming removed 1 base from V and 2 bases from J, with 7 bases in between. The CDR3 loop spans 14 amino acids. Germline V gene lookup returns CDR1 SGHVS and CDR2 FNYEAQ. The CDR3 sequence: CASSLGGPTDTQYF. CDR3 nucleotide sequence: TGTGCCAGCAGCTTAGGCGGGCCCACAGATACGCAGTATTTT.

The chain couples TRBV7-3 to TRBJ2-3; D gene uncertain. V dropped 5 bases and J dropped 2 bases, with 14 bases sitting between them. The CDR3 is 15 amino acids. The germline V gene encodes CDR1 SGHTA and CDR2 FQGTGA. In DNA form, the CDR3 reads TGTGCCAGCAGCCCCGACGGGTGGCACACAGATACGCAGTATTTT. Translation: CASSPDGWHTDTQYF.

This chain connects TRBV5-6 to TRBJ1-2, with 7 bases matching TRBD1. V shed 0 bases, J shed 7 bases, and the junction held 6 bases outside the gene matches. Germline values: CDR1 SGHDT, CDR2 YYEEEE. The CDR3 sequence is 14 residues long. The CDR3 region has the DNA TGTGCCAGCAGCTTGGACAGGGGACTTGGTGGCTACACCTTC. Translated: CASSLDRGLGGYTF.

The rearrangement uses TRBV18 and TRBJ2-1, with D possibly TRBD2 on 6 matching bases. V was shortened by 5 bases and J by 3 bases, with 20 bases between the two germline ends. Germline lookup yields CDR1 KGHSH and CDR2 LQKENI. This CDR3 has 17 amino acids. CDR3 coding DNA: TGTGCCAGCTCAGGACTATCCGGGACTTCCTTCTACAATGAGCAGTTCTTC. It specifies CASSGLSGTSFYNEQFF. Together with reference TRBV18 and TRBJ2-1, the CDR3 gives the full variable domain: NAGVMQNPRHLVRRRGQEARLRCSPMKGHSHVYWYRQLPEEGLKFMVYLQKENIIDESGMPKERFSAEFPKEGPSILRIQQVVRGDSAAYFCASSGLSGTSFYNEQFFGPGTRLTVL.

The rearrangement joins TRBV19 to TRBJ2-2; D perhaps matches TRBD1 (5 bases). The germline gives CDR1 LNHDA, CDR2 SQIVND (reference sequence). V dropped 5 bases and J dropped 3 bases, with 16 bases sitting between them. The CDR3 is 16 residues long. The CDR3 DNA sequence: TGTGCCAGTAGTCCCCTGAGACCACAGGACACCGGGGAGCTGTTTTTT. This codes for CASSPLRPQDTGELFF.

CDR3 protein: CSLAGALQFF. The CDR3 coding sequence is TGCAGCTTAGCGGGGGCCCTGCAGTTCTTC. The J gene is TRBJ2-1, the V gene TRBV20-1, with 9 bases matching TRBD2. Germline lookup yields CDR1 DFQATT and CDR2 SNEGSKA (reference sequence). The CDR3 loop spans 10 amino acids.

V gene TRBV7-2 combines with J gene TRBJ1-6; TRBD1 aligns across 9 bases. The trim removed 5 bases at V and 7 bases at J, leaving 6 bases unmatched. This CDR3 comprises 15 residues. Germline CDR1 and CDR2: SGHTA and FQGNSA. CDR3 DNA: TGTGCCAGCAGCGCCGGGACAGGGTGGAATTCACCCCTCCACTTT. It is translated as CASSAGTGWNSPLHF.

The chain joins TRBV27 to TRBJ2-7; D gene ambiguous. Trimming took off 4 bases at V and 5 bases at J, with 9 bases between the two ends. Germline CDR1 MNHEY, CDR2 SMNVEV (reference sequence). The CDR3 loop spans 12 amino acids. The CDR3 DNA reads TGTGCCAGCAGTTCCCGTCCGGACGAGCAGTACTTC. Protein sequence: CASSSRPDEQYF.

The gene calls are TRBV18 and TRBJ2-3; TRBD2 matches at 11 bases. After removal of 2 bases from V and 4 bases from J, the junction contained 5 bases not matched to a gene. The germline gives CDR1 KGHSH, CDR2 LQKENI. This CDR3 comprises 16 residues. CDR3 protein: CASSPIAGGHADTQYF. CDR3 nucleotides: TGTGCCAGCTCACCAATAGCGGGAGGGCACGCAGATACGCAGTATTTT.

This sequence joins TRBV19 and TRBJ1-1; 8 bases match TRBD1. After removal of 3 bases from V and 1 base from J, the junction contained 4 bases not matched to a gene. The germline CDR1 and CDR2 sequences are LNHDA and SQIVND (reference sequence). This CDR3 region has 15 residues. CDR3 sequence reads: CASSMQGAPNTEAFF. The CDR3 nucleotides read TGTGCCAGTAGTATGCAGGGGGCGCCGAACACTGAAGCTTTCTTT.

The chain employs TRBV5-4 and TRBJ1-5; the D gene is possibly TRBD1 (5 bases). This CDR3 region has 19 residues. V was pared by 0 bases and J by 0 bases, with 19 bases between. Germline CDR1 and CDR2: SGHNT and YYREEE (reference sequence). CDR3 sequence (DNA): TGTGCCAGCAGCTTGGAAGGCAGGGAAAAGGGTTATAGCAATCAGCCCCAGCATTTT. Amino acids: CASSLEGREKGYSNQPQHF.

This sequence joins TRBV9 and TRBJ2-7; possible D gene TRBD1, 5 bases. The germline V gene has CDR1 SGDLS and CDR2 YYNGEE. CDR3 size: 18 residues. Trimming pared 0 bases from V and 1 base from J, leaving 20 bases between. The CDR3 reads CASSVGVSWGGPSYEQYF. The DNA of the CDR3 is TGTGCCAGCAGCGTAGGGGTGTCTTGGGGCGGCCCTTCCTACGAGCAGTACTTC.

V and J are TRBV6-1 and TRBJ1-2; D remains unclear. Trimming cost V 0 bases and J 3 bases, with 5 bases left between them. CDR3 size: 13 residues. From germline, CDR1 is MNHNS and CDR2 SASEGT. In nucleotides, the CDR3 is TGTGCCAGCAGTGAAGCGAGGGACTATGGCTACACCTTC. It codes for CASSEARDYGYTF.

The chain uses TRBV2 and TRBJ2-7, with D perhaps matching TRBD1 (8 bases). Per germline, CDR1 SNHLY and CDR2 FYNNEI. Trimming took 6 bases from V and 2 from J, leaving 17 bases between them. The CDR3 has 15 residues. The CDR3, as DNA: TGTGCCAGCAGGGCTGGACAGGGAGGGCCCTACGAGCAGTACTTC. Translation: CASRAGQGGPYEQYF.

The chain has TRBV2 and TRBJ1-2; D is uncertain. The CDR3 has 12 amino acids. Germline CDR1 reads SNHLY; CDR2 reads FYNNEI. V was clipped by 8 bases and J by 4 bases, with 11 bases between them. CDR3 in amino acids: CASEPGFYGYTF. CDR3 in DNA: TGTGCCAGCGAGCCGGGGTTCTATGGCTACACCTTC.

The chain is built from TRBV28 and TRBJ2-5; TRBD1 might be the D (6 bases). The CDR3 loop spans 13 amino acids. Germline V gene sequence: CDR1 MDHEN, CDR2 SYDVKM. Between the trimmed V and J ends, which lost 6 bases and 5 bases, there was a span of 13 bases. The chain's CDR3 is CASRTGRLETQYF. The CDR3 DNA follows: TGTGCCAGCAGAACAGGGAGATTGGAGACCCAGTACTTC.

This chain joins TRBV5-1 and TRBJ2-2; D perhaps matches TRBD1 (5 bases). The ends were cut back, 2 bases at V and 3 bases at J, with 8 bases in the middle. Per the germline V gene, CDR1 is SGHRS and CDR2 is YFSETQ. The CDR3 totals 14 residues. CDR3 in amino acids: CASSFGRDTGELFF. CDR3 nucleotide sequence: TGCGCCAGCAGCTTCGGCAGGGACACCGGGGAGCTGTTTTTT.

This rearrangement joins TRBV5-4 to TRBJ2-2; TRBD1 is a possible D gene (7 bases). Per germline, CDR1 SGHNT and CDR2 YYREEE (reference sequence). The CDR3 has 15 amino acids. Deletions cut 6 bases from V and 5 bases from J, with 17 bases between. The CDR3 is CASTKQGSGTGELFF. The CDR3 nucleotides read TGTGCCAGCACCAAACAGGGGAGCGGGACCGGGGAGCTGTTTTTT. The whole variable domain, remainder taken from reference TRBV5-4 and TRBJ2-2, is ETGVTQSPTHLIKTRGQQVTLRCSSQSGHNTVSWYQQALGQGPQFIFQYYREEENGRGNFPPRFSGLQFPNYSSELNVNALELDDSALYLCASTKQGSGTGELFFGEGSRLTVL.

The V gene is TRBV6-5, the J gene TRBJ1-1; D is possibly TRBD1 (6 bases). The V gene's germline CDR1 is MNHEY and CDR2 SVGAGI. The germline V and J ends were trimmed by 4 bases and 3 bases, with 9 bases remaining between them. This CDR3 is built from 13 residues. The CDR3 spells CASSSGQHTEAFF. The CDR3 coding sequence is TGTGCCAGCAGTTCCGGACAGCACACTGAAGCTTTCTTT.

The genes are TRBV18 and TRBJ2-2, with D unresolved. V lost 8 bases, J lost 2 bases, and 6 bases lay in between. Germline V gene lookup returns CDR1 KGHSH and CDR2 LQKENI. The CDR3 contains 12 residues. The CDR3 sequence is CASGGNTGELFF. The CDR3 DNA reads TGTGCCAGCGGCGGTAACACCGGGGAGCTGTTTTTT.

The chain combines TRBV5-1 with TRBJ2-1, with 9 bases lining up with TRBD1. CDR1 and CDR2 (germline): SGHRS, YFSETQ. Trimming cost V 4 bases and J 8 bases; bases outside gene matches: 10. This CDR3 spans 15 amino acids. DNA for the CDR3: TGCGCCAGCAGCCTGGACAGGGGATTTAGCGATGAGCAGTTCTTC. Its protein product is CASSLDRGFSDEQFF.